This T cell receptor (beta chain) was profiled in a study of T cell repertoires in cytomegalovirus infection. Overall study context: CMV infection and matching HLA type were both indicated by public TCR beta signatures.

TCRdb reprocessed the reads via MiXCR and lists one record per CDR3 protein. Found here are hundreds of thousands of distinct CDR3 sequences, over 9% of them singletons; the top ten hold roughly 10%. V lost 2 bases and J 6 bases, leaving 21 bases between the germline ends. The CDR3 has 16 amino acids. Germline values: CDR1 SGHNT, CDR2 YYREEE (reference sequence). This clonotype was detected only a few times. The antigen is undetermined. Overall study findings and caveats: Within the response measured ex vivo, HLA-C-restricted CMV-specific TCR beta clonotypes were dominant. Adding up the frequency of public TCR beta families identified people who carried CMV plus the relevant HLA.

The specimen was PBMCs. V and J are TRBV5-4 and TRBJ2-7; D may correspond to TRBD1 or TRBD2 (6 bases each). This TCR was sampled from a human donor in good health (CMV status not recorded). Some clones in this sample may be carry-over from other donors' samples. The CDR3 region has the DNA TGTGCCAGCAGCTTCGCCGAGGGGGGCCATTTATCCGAGCAGTACTTC. Translation gives CASSFAEGGHLSEQYF. The full variable domain, completed using reference TRBV5-4 and TRBJ2-7, is ETGVTQSPTHLIKTRGQQVTLRCSSQSGHNTVSWYQQALGQGPQFIFQYYREEENGRGNFPPRFSGLQFPNYSSELNVNALELDDSALYLCASSFAEGGHLSEQYFGPGTRLTVT.